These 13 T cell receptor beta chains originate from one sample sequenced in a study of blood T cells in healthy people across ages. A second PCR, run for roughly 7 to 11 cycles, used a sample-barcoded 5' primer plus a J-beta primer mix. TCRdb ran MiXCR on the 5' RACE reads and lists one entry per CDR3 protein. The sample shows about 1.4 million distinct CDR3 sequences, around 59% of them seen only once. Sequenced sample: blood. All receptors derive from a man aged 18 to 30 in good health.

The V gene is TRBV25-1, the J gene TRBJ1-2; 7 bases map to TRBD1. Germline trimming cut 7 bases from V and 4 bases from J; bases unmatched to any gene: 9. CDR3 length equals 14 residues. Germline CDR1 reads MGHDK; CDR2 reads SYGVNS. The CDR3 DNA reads TGTGCCAGCAAACCCAGGGGGGGCTCCTATGGCTACACCTTC. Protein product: CASKPRGGSYGYTF.

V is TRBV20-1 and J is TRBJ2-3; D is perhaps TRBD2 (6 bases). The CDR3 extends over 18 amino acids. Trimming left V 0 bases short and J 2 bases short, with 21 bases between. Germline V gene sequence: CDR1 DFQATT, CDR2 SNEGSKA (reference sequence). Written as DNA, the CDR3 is TGCAGTGCTAGAGATTCCGGCCCTAGGAGCGGGTACACAGATACGCAGTATTTT. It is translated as CSARDSGPRSGYTDTQYF.

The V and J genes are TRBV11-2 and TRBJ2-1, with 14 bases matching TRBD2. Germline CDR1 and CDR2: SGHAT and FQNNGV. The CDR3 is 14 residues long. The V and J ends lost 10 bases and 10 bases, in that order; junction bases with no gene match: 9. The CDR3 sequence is CAISSGLAGDEQFF. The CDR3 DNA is TGTGCCATCTCTTCGGGACTAGCGGGGGACGAGCAGTTCTTC.

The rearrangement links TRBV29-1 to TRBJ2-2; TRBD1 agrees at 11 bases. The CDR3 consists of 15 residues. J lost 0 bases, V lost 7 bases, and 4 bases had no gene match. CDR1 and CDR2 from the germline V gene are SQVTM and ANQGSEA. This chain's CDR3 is CSGRTGGANTGELFF. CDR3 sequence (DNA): TGCAGCGGTCGGACAGGGGGCGCGAACACCGGGGAGCTGTTTTTT.

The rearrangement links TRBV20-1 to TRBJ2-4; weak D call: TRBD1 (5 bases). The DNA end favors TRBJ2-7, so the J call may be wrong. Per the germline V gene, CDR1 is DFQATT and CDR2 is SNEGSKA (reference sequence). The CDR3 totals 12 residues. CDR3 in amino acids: CSARTDAYEQYF. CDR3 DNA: TGCAGTGCTAGGACAGACGCCTACGAGCAGTACTTC.

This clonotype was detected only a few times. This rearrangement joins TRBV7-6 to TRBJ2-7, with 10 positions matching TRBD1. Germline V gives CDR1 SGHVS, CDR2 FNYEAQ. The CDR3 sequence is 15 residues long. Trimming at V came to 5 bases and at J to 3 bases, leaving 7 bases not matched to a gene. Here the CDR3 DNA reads TGTGCCAGCAGCCCGGGGACAGGGGTTAACTACGAGCAGTACTTC. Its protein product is CASSPGTGVNYEQYF.

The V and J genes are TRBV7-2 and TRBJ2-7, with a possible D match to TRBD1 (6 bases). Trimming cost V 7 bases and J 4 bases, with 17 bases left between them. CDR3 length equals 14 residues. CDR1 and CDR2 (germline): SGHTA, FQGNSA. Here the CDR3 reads CASINVRGSYEQYF. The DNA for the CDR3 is TGTGCCAGCATCAACGTCAGGGGAAGTTACGAGCAGTACTTC.

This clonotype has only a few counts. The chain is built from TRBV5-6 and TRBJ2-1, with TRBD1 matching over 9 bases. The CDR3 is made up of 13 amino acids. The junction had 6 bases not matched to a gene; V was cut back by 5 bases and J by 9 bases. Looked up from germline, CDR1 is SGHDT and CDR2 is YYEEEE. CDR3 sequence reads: CASSRIQGAEQFF. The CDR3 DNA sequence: TGTGCCAGCAGTCGAATACAGGGGGCTGAGCAGTTCTTC.

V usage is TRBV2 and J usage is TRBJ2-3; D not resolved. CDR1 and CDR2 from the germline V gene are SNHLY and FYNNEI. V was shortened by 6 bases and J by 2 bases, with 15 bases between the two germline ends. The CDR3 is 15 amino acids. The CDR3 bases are TGTGCCAGCAGCCCCGGACCCGCATCCACAGATACGCAGTATTTT. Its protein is CASSPGPASTDTQYF.

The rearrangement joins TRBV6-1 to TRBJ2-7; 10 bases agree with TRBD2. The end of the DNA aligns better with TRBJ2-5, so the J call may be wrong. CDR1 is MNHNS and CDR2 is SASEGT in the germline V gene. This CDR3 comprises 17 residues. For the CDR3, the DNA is TGTGCCAGCAGAAAAATTTCGGTAGCGGGGGGTTCTGAGACCCAGTACTTC. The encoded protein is CASRKISVAGGSETQYF.

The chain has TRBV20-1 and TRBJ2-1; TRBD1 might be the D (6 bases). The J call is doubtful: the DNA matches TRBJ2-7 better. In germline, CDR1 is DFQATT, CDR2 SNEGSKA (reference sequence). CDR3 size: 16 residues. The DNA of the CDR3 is TGCAGTGCCCTACCTACAGGGAAAGGTACCTACAATGAGCAGTACTTC. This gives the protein CSALPTGKGTYNEQYF.

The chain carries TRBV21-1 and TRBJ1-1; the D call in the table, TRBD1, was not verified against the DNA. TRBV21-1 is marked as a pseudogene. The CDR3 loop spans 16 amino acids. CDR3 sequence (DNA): TGTGCCAGCAGCGACCGGGACACCACCATGAACACTGAAGCTTTCTTT. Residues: CASSDRDTTMNTEAFF.

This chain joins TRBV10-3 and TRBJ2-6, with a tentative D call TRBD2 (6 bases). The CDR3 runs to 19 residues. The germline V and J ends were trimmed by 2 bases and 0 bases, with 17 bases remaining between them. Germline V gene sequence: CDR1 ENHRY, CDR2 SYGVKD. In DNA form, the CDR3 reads TGTGCCATCAGTGAGATCCCCCCGGGAGTGGGCTCTGGGGCCAACGTCCTGACTTTC. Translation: CAISEIPPGVGSGANVLTF.